This is a list of T cell receptor beta chains from one sample in a study of T cells in Graves' hyperthyroidism and ophthalmopathy. In TCRdb, the multiplex PCR reads were re-called with MiXCR into one record per CDR3 protein. The sample lists almost 600,000 distinct CDR3 sequences; 14% were seen once. The sequenced sample consisted of blood. Receptors originate from a young woman with Graves' hyperthyroidism that later progressed to Graves' ophthalmopathy. Both conserved end residues are part of each CDR3. A D gene is named only where the DNA matches it firmly. Not all rows give a size; the values are once, few, many and, for expanded clones, a class.

d_call: -
j_call: TRBJ2-7
clone_size: many
v_call: TRBV7-8
cdr3_nt: TGTGCCAGCAGGAGGGAGAACTACGAGCAGTACTTC
cdr3_aa: CASRRENYEQYF

d_call: -
j_call: TRBJ1-2
clone_size: many
v_call: TRBV6-1
cdr3_nt: TGTGCCAGCAGAACCCCAGGGTATTATGGCTACACCTTC
cdr3_aa: CASRTPGYYGYTF

d_call: TRBD2
j_call: TRBJ2-4
clone_size: few
v_call: TRBV4-1
cdr3_nt: TGCGCCAGCAGCCCAGGGGCAATAGCGGGAGTGGGGAACATTCAGTACTTC
cdr3_aa: CASSPGAIAGVGNIQYF

d_call: TRBD2
j_call: TRBJ2-1
clone_size: once
v_call: TRBV27
cdr3_nt: TGTGCCAGCAGTTTGGAAACTAGCGGGAGTAAAGATGAGAAGTTCTTC
cdr3_aa: CASSLETSGSKDEKFF

d_call: -
j_call: TRBJ1-4
clone_size: many
v_call: TRBV19
cdr3_nt: TGTGCCAGTAGTCGACCTCGGGACGGTTATAATGAAAAACTGTTTTTT
cdr3_aa: CASSRPRDGYNEKLFF

d_call: TRBD2
j_call: TRBJ2-1
clone_size: many
v_call: TRBV20-1
cdr3_nt: TGCAGTGCTAGTGCGGGGGCCTACAATGAGCAGTTCTTC
cdr3_aa: CSASAGAYNEQFF

d_call: -
j_call: TRBJ2-3
clone_size: few
v_call: TRBV29-1
cdr3_nt: TGCAGCGTTGAAGACGCCTCGAACACAGATACGCAGTATTTT
cdr3_aa: CSVEDASNTDTQYF

d_call: TRBD2
j_call: TRBJ2-3
clone_size: many
v_call: TRBV27
cdr3_nt: TGTGCCAGCAGTCCCATGAAGACTAGCGGGATCACAGATACGCAGTATTTT
cdr3_aa: CASSPMKTSGITDTQYF

d_call: -
j_call: TRBJ1-1
clone_size: few
v_call: TRBV5-4
cdr3_nt: TGTGCCAGCAGCTCCCTATTGGGCACTGAAGCTTTCTTT
cdr3_aa: CASSSLLGTEAFF

d_call: TRBD1
j_call: TRBJ2-1
clone_size: few
v_call: TRBV20-1
cdr3_nt: TGCAGTGCTTCTACCGGGACAGGGGGCGATGAGCAGTTCTTC
cdr3_aa: CSASTGTGGDEQFF

d_call: -
j_call: TRBJ2-5
clone_size: many
v_call: TRBV11-3
cdr3_nt: TGTGCCAGCAGCATTAGCGGAATAGAAGAGACCCAGTACTTC
cdr3_aa: CASSISGIEETQYF

d_call: -
j_call: TRBJ1-4
clone_size: -
v_call: TRBV6-6
cdr3_nt: TGTGCCAGCAGTTACTCGGCAGGCTTCGGAACTAATGAAAAACTGTTTTTT
cdr3_aa: CASSYSAGFGTNEKLFF

d_call: -
j_call: TRBJ2-2
clone_size: many
v_call: TRBV28
cdr3_nt: TGTGCCAGCAGTTTATATCAGGCCGCGGACACCGGGGAGCTGTTTTTT
cdr3_aa: CASSLYQAADTGELFF

d_call: TRBD1
j_call: TRBJ1-4
clone_size: many
v_call: TRBV6-1
cdr3_nt: TGTGCCAGCAGAGCCCCCGGACAGGGGAATGAAAAACTGTTTTTT
cdr3_aa: CASRAPGQGNEKLFF

d_call: TRBD1
j_call: TRBJ1-1
clone_size: few
v_call: TRBV29-1
cdr3_nt: TGCGGCGTTGAGATGACAGGGGACACTGAAGCTTTCTTT
cdr3_aa: CGVEMTGDTEAFF

d_call: -
j_call: TRBJ2-3
clone_size: -
v_call: TRBV5-1
cdr3_nt: TGCGCCAGCAGCTTGGTCGGGAGTTCGGGCACAGATACGCAGTATTTT
cdr3_aa: CASSLVGSSGTDTQYF

d_call: -
j_call: TRBJ1-5
clone_size: many
v_call: TRBV12-3/TRBV12-4
cdr3_nt: TGTGCCAGCAATCTGGTGGGGAGCAATCAGCCCCAGCATTTT
cdr3_aa: CASNLVGSNQPQHF

d_call: TRBD1
j_call: TRBJ2-7
clone_size: many
v_call: TRBV7-2
cdr3_nt: TGTGCCAGCAGCTTAAGACAGGGGCGAGACTACGAGCAGTACTTC
cdr3_aa: CASSLRQGRDYEQYF

d_call: -
j_call: TRBJ2-2
clone_size: many
v_call: TRBV27
cdr3_nt: TGTGCCAGCAGCCAGCAGACAGTCTCCGGGGAGCTGTTTTTT
cdr3_aa: CASSQQTVSGELFF

d_call: TRBD1
j_call: TRBJ2-5
clone_size: -
v_call: TRBV2
cdr3_nt: TGTGCCGCACACCGGGACAGCTCTGAGGAGACCCAGTACTTC
cdr3_aa: CAAHRDSSEETQYF

d_call: -
j_call: TRBJ1-4
clone_size: few
v_call: TRBV28
cdr3_nt: TGTGCCAGCAGTCCTTGGGAGGGGGCTAATGAAAAACTGTTTTTT
cdr3_aa: CASSPWEGANEKLFF

d_call: -
j_call: TRBJ2-7
clone_size: few
v_call: TRBV6-1
cdr3_nt: TGTGCCAGCAGTGAATGGGGCGGAACCTACGAGCAGTACTTC
cdr3_aa: CASSEWGGTYEQYF

d_call: TRBD2
j_call: TRBJ2-5
clone_size: many
v_call: TRBV11-2
cdr3_nt: TGTGCCAGCAGCTTAACCCCGACTAGCGGTCAAGAGACCCAGTACTTC
cdr3_aa: CASSLTPTSGQETQYF

d_call: -
j_call: TRBJ2-2
clone_size: -
v_call: TRBV19
cdr3_nt: TGTGCCAGTAGTTCCCCCGAATATACGAACACCGGGGAGCTGTTTTTT
cdr3_aa: CASSSPEYTNTGELFF

d_call: -
j_call: TRBJ2-2
clone_size: many
v_call: TRBV6-1
cdr3_nt: TGTGCCAGCAGTGAACCCTGGGGGGGCGGCTGGGAGCTGTTTTTT
cdr3_aa: CASSEPWGGGWELFF

d_call: -
j_call: TRBJ1-5
clone_size: many
v_call: TRBV12-3/TRBV12-4
cdr3_nt: TGTGCCAGCAGTTTAGCATCAGGTAATCAGCCCCAGCATTTT
cdr3_aa: CASSLASGNQPQHF

d_call: -
j_call: TRBJ2-3
clone_size: many
v_call: TRBV27
cdr3_nt: TGTGCCAGCAGTAGAGTGGACCGTAGCACAGATACGCAGTATTTT
cdr3_aa: CASSRVDRSTDTQYF

d_call: -
j_call: TRBJ1-1
clone_size: many
v_call: TRBV30
cdr3_nt: TGTGCCTGGAGAAGTGTTGGGACTTTGAACACTGAAGCTTTCTTT
cdr3_aa: CAWRSVGTLNTEAFF

d_call: TRBD2
j_call: TRBJ2-3
clone_size: -
v_call: TRBV29-1
cdr3_nt: TGCAGCGTTGAAGATCTCCCTCTTGAGGCGGGAGGTCTAGCGCAGTATTTT
cdr3_aa: CSVEDLPLEAGGLAQYF

d_call: TRBD2
j_call: TRBJ2-1
clone_size: -
v_call: TRBV7-8
cdr3_nt: TGTGCCAGCAGCTCATCACCAAGCCGCGGGGGATGGCACAATGAGCAGTTCTTC
cdr3_aa: CASSSSPSRGGWHNEQFF

d_call: -
j_call: TRBJ2-7
clone_size: -
v_call: TRBV4-1
cdr3_nt: TGCGCCAGCAGCCAAGAGAGATACGAGCAGTACTTC
cdr3_aa: CASSQERYEQYF

d_call: -
j_call: TRBJ1-5
clone_size: many
v_call: TRBV2
cdr3_nt: TGTGCCAGCAGTGTAGGTCAGAATAATCAGCCCCAGCATTTT
cdr3_aa: CASSVGQNNQPQHF

d_call: TRBD1
j_call: TRBJ1-6
clone_size: -
v_call: TRBV18
cdr3_nt: TGTGTCAGCTCACAGGGGGTCTCGAGCTCCTATAATTCACCCCTCCACTTT
cdr3_aa: CVSSQGVSSSYNSPLHF

d_call: TRBD1
j_call: TRBJ1-1
clone_size: few
v_call: TRBV7-8
cdr3_nt: TGTGCCAGCAGCTCGACAGGGGGTTGGGACACTGAAGCTTTCTTT
cdr3_aa: CASSSTGGWDTEAFF

d_call: TRBD2
j_call: TRBJ2-5
clone_size: few
v_call: TRBV7-2
cdr3_nt: TGTGCCAGCAGCTTAGTCCATTCGCCACTAGCGGGAGAAGAGCTAGAGACCCAGTACTTC
cdr3_aa: CASSLVHSPLAGEELETQYF

d_call: TRBD1
j_call: TRBJ2-1
clone_size: many
v_call: TRBV7-9
cdr3_nt: TGTGCCAGCAACTCGGGACAGTACAATGAGCAGTTCTTC
cdr3_aa: CASNSGQYNEQFF

d_call: -
j_call: TRBJ2-2
clone_size: few
v_call: TRBV24-1
cdr3_nt: TGTGCCACCAGTGATTTGGCCCCGAACACCGGGGAGCTGTTTTTT
cdr3_aa: CATSDLAPNTGELFF

d_call: -
j_call: TRBJ1-5
clone_size: many
v_call: TRBV20-1
cdr3_nt: TGCAGTGCTAGCGACGGCTATCAGCCCCAGCATTTT
cdr3_aa: CSASDGYQPQHF

d_call: -
j_call: TRBJ1-5
clone_size: once
v_call: TRBV30
cdr3_nt: TGTGCCTGGTCCCTCGCGGGGAAGCAGCCCCAGCATTTT
cdr3_aa: CAWSLAGKQPQHF

d_call: -
j_call: TRBJ2-1
clone_size: few
v_call: TRBV12-3/TRBV12-4
cdr3_nt: -
cdr3_aa: CASSTSVWESSYNEQFF

d_call: -
j_call: TRBJ1-3
clone_size: many
v_call: TRBV28
cdr3_nt: TGTGCCAGCAGGATCGGTGGGAACACCATATATTTT
cdr3_aa: CASRIGGNTIYF

d_call: -
j_call: TRBJ2-2
clone_size: -
v_call: TRBV4-2
cdr3_nt: TGTGCCAGCAGCCCCCCGAGCCGAGATCCCACCGGGGAGCTGTTTTTT
cdr3_aa: CASSPPSRDPTGELFF

d_call: TRBD2
j_call: TRBJ2-5
clone_size: many
v_call: TRBV28
cdr3_nt: TGTGCCAGCAGTTGGACTAGCGGAGAGACCCAGTACTTC
cdr3_aa: CASSWTSGETQYF

d_call: -
j_call: TRBJ1-1
clone_size: many
v_call: TRBV5-1
cdr3_nt: TGCGCCAGCAGCTTGGAGGGAACGGAGACTGAAGCTTTCTTT
cdr3_aa: CASSLEGTETEAFF

d_call: -
j_call: TRBJ2-7
clone_size: few
v_call: TRBV5-8
cdr3_nt: TGTGCCAGCAGCTTGAGGCAGGCCAGCTCCTACGAGCAGTACTTC
cdr3_aa: CASSLRQASSYEQYF

d_call: -
j_call: TRBJ1-2
clone_size: many
v_call: TRBV20-1
cdr3_nt: TGCAGTGCTAGAGTTGGAAGCGAAGGCTACACCTTC
cdr3_aa: CSARVGSEGYTF

d_call: TRBD2
j_call: TRBJ2-2
clone_size: -
v_call: TRBV5-8
cdr3_nt: TGTGCCAGCAGCTTACCGGGACTAGCGGGAGTCGGCGGGGAGCTGTTTTTT
cdr3_aa: CASSLPGLAGVGGELFF

d_call: -
j_call: TRBJ2-2
clone_size: few
v_call: TRBV9
cdr3_nt: TGTGCCAGCAGCGTAACCGCTGATTACTTCACCGGGGAGCTGTTTTTT
cdr3_aa: CASSVTADYFTGELFF

d_call: TRBD2
j_call: TRBJ2-7
clone_size: many
v_call: TRBV28
cdr3_nt: TGTGCCAGCAGCCGAGGGACTAGCGTTGCCTACGAGCAGTACTTC
cdr3_aa: CASSRGTSVAYEQYF

d_call: -
j_call: TRBJ1-1
clone_size: -
v_call: TRBV6-2/TRBV6-3
cdr3_nt: TGTGCCAGCAGTGAAGTAGGGAAGACTGAAGCTTTCTTT
cdr3_aa: CASSEVGKTEAFF

d_call: -
j_call: TRBJ1-1
clone_size: many
v_call: TRBV11-2
cdr3_nt: TGTGCCAGCAATGAACAGGTTGAAGCTTTCTTT
cdr3_aa: CASNEQVEAFF

d_call: TRBD1
j_call: TRBJ1-2
clone_size: many
v_call: TRBV20-1
cdr3_nt: TGCAGTGCTATTCCTCGGACAGGGGTGCACTATGGCTACACCTTC
cdr3_aa: CSAIPRTGVHYGYTF

d_call: TRBD2
j_call: TRBJ2-7
clone_size: few
v_call: TRBV12-3/TRBV12-4
cdr3_nt: TGTGCCAGCAGTCTACAAGGACTAGCGGGAGAGCGCGAGCAGTACTTC
cdr3_aa: CASSLQGLAGEREQYF